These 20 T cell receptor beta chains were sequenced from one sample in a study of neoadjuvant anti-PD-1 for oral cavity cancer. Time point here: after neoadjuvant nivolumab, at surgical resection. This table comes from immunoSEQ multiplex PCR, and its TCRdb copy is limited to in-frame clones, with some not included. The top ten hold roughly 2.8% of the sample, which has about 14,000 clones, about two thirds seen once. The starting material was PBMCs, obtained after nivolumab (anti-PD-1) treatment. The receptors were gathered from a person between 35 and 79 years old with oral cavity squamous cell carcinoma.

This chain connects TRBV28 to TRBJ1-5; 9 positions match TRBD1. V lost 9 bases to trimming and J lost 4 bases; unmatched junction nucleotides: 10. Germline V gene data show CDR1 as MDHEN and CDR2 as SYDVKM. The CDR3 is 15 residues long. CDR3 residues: CASELPGTGNQPQHF. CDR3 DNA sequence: TGTGCCAGTGAGCTCCCAGGGACAGGGAATCAGCCCCAGCATTTT.

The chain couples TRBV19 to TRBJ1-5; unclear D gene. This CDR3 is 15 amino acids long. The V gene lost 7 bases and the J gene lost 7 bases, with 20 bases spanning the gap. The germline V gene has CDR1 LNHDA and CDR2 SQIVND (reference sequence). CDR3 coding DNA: TGTGCCAGTAATGCCCTCGACCGCGCGGAGCAGCCCCAGCATTTT. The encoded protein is CASNALDRAEQPQHF.

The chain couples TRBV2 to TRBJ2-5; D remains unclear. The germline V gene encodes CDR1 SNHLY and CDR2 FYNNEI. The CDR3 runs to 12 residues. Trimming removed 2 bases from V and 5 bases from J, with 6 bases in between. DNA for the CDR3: TGTGCCAGCAGTGAACAAGGGGAGACCCAGTACTTC. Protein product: CASSEQGETQYF. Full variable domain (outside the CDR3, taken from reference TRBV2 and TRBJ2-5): EPEVTQTPSHQVTQMGQEVILRCVPISNHLYFYWYRQILGQKVEFLVSFYNNEISEKSEIFDDQFSVERPDGSNFTLKIRSTKLEDSAMYFCASSEQGETQYFGPGTRLLVL.

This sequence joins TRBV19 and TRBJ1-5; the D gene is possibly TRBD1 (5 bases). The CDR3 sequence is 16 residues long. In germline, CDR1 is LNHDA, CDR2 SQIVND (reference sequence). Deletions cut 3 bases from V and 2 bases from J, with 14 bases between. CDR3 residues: CASSIFPGSGNQPQHF. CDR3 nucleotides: TGTGCCAGTAGTATTTTCCCAGGGTCGGGCAATCAGCCCCAGCATTTT.

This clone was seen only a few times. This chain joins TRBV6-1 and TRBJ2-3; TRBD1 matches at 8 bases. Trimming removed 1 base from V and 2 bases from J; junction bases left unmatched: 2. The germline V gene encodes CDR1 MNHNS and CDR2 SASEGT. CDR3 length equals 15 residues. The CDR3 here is CASSEGTGNTDTQYF. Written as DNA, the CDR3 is TGTGCCAGCAGTGAAGGGACAGGGAACACAGATACGCAGTATTTT.

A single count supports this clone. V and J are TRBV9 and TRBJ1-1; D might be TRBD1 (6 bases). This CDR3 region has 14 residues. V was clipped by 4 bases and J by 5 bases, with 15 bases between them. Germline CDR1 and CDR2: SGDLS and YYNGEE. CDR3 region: CASSPLNRVTEAFF. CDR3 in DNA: TGTGCCAGCAGCCCCCTTAACAGGGTTACTGAAGCTTTCTTT.

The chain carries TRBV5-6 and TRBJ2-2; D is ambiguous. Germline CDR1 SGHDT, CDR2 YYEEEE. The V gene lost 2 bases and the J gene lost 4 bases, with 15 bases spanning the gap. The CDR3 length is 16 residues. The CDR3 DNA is TGTGCCAGCAGCTTCCGGGTGACAAGGGCCACCGGGGAGCTGTTTTTT. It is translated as CASSFRVTRATGELFF.

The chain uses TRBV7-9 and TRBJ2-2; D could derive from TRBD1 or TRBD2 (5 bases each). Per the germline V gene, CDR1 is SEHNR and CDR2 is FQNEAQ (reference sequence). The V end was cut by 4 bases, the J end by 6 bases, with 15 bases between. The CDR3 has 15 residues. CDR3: CASSSVRDVAGELFF. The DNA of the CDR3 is TGTGCCAGCAGCTCTGTCAGGGACGTGGCCGGGGAGCTGTTTTTT.

The CDR3 nucleotides are TGTGCCAGCCGGGCAATTGTACTATACACAGATACGCAGTATTTT. As protein: CASRAIVLYTDTQYF. This rearrangement joins TRBV28 to TRBJ2-3; D remains ambiguous. Germline lookup yields CDR1 MDHEN and CDR2 SYDVKM. The CDR3 sequence is 15 residues long. The V and J ends lost 8 bases and 2 bases respectively, with 17 bases between them.

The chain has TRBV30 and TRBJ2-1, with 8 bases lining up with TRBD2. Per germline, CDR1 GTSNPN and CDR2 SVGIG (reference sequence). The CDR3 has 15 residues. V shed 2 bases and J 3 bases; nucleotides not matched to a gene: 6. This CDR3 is CAWSQLSGGYNEQFF. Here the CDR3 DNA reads TGTGCCTGGAGTCAGTTAAGCGGGGGCTACAATGAGCAGTTCTTC.

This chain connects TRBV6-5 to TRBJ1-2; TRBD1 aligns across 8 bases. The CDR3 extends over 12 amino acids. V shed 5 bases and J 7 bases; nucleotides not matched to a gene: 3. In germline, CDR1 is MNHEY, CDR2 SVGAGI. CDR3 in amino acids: CASSGQGGGYTF. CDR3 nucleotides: TGTGCCAGCAGTGGACAGGGTGGTGGCTACACCTTC.

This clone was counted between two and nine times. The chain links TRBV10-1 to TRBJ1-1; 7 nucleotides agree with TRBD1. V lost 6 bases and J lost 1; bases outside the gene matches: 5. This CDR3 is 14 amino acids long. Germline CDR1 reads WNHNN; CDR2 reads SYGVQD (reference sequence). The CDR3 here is CASSSTGRNTEAFF. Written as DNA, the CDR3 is TGCGCCAGCAGCTCGACAGGGAGGAACACTGAAGCTTTCTTT.

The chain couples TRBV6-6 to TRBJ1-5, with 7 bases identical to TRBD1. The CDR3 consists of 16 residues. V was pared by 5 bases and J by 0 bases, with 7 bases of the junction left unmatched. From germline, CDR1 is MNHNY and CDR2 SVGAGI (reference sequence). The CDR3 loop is CASSPGQLDSNQPQHF. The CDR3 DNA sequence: TGTGCCAGCAGTCCGGGACAGCTTGATAGCAATCAGCCCCAGCATTTT.

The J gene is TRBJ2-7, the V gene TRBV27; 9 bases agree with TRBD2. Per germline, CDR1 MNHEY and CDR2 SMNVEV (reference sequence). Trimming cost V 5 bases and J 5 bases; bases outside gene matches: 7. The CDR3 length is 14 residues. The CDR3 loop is CASSAPASGNEQYF. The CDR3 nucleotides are TGTGCCAGCAGTGCCCCAGCTAGCGGGAACGAGCAGTACTTC.

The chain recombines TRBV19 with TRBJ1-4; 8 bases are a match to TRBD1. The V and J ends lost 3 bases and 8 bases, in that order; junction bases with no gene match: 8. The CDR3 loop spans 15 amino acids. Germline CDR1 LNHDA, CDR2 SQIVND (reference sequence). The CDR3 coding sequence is TGTGCCAGTAGTATGGTGGTACAGGGGGGAGAAAAACTGTTTTTT. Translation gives CASSMVVQGGEKLFF.

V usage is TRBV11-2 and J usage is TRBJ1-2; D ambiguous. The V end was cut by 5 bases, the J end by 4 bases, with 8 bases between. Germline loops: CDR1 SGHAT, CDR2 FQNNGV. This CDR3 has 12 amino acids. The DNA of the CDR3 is TGTGCCAGCAGCCCCCAGAGCTATGGCTACACCTTC. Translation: CASSPQSYGYTF.

CDR3 region: CASSVTSGTYNEQFF. In nucleotides, the CDR3 is TGTGCCAGCAGCGTGACTAGCGGGACCTACAATGAGCAGTTCTTC. V usage is TRBV11-2 and J usage is TRBJ2-1; 11 nucleotides align to TRBD2. CDR1 and CDR2 (germline): SGHAT, FQNNGV. The CDR3 contains 15 residues. The J segment lost 2 bases and the V segment lost 5 bases, leaving 2 bases of the junction unmatched.

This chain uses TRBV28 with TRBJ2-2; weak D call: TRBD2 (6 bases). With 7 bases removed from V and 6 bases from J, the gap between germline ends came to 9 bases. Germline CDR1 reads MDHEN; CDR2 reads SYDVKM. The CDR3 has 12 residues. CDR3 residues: CASTSAAGELFF. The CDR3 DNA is TGTGCCAGCACTAGCGCGGCCGGGGAGCTGTTTTTT.

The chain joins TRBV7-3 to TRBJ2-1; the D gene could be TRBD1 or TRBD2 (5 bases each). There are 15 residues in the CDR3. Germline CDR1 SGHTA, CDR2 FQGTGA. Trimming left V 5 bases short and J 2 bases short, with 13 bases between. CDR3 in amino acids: CASSQLGEAYNEQFF. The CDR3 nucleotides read TGTGCCAGCAGCCAACTGGGGGAAGCCTACAATGAGCAGTTCTTC.

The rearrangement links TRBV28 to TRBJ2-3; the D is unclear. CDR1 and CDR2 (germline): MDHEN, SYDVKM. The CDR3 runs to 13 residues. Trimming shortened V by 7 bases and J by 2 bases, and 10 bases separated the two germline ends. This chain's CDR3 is CASKPQSTDTQYF. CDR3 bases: TGTGCCAGCAAACCTCAATCCACAGATACGCAGTATTTT.